The clone carrying this T cell receptor beta chain was observed a handful of times. Its matching antigen is unknown. This record comes from a study of CD8+ T cells in alopecia areata. Across the study: Dosing with tofacitinib proceeded for 6 to 18 months, followed by 6 months off drug. General study points: Tofacitinib significantly decreased scalp clonality and expanded CD8+ clones among top 100. Affected lesional scalp, above all in alopecia totalis/universalis, was more clonal than normal scalp. For baseline CD8+ expansion, any link to response stays uncertain with one nonresponder.

The CDR3 consists of 14 residues. Sequencing used cDNA as its template, made by extracting RNA and reverse transcribing it. The protocol was immunoSEQ multiplex PCR, while the TCRdb copy is restricted to in-frame clones and leaves out a portion. The repertoire includes approximately 45,000 clones, approximately 65% of them detected once, and about a fifth sits in the top ten. Treatment in this sample: oral pan-JAK inhibitor, 5-10 mg twice daily. The V call is TRBV21-1, the J call TRBJ2-7. TRBV21-1 is classified as a pseudogene. This specimen was CD8+ T cells sorted from blood, taken at week 4, from a patient treated with tofacitinib. This sequence was found in a human donor with alopecia areata. The CDR3 sequence is CASSEGRVPYEQYF. CDR3 bases: TGTGCCAGCAGCGAGGGCAGGGTTCCCTACGAGCAGTACTTC.